The 18 T cell receptor beta chains presented below share a single source sample, sequenced in a study of tumor and adjacent non-tumor tissue in lung cancer. No cell sorting was done before RNA was extracted from the tissue. The normal lung tissue was taken more than 3 cm from the tumor edge. Three rounds of nested PCR, following a modified ARM-PCR protocol, produced the TCRbeta library. TCRdb reprocessed the multiplex PCR reads via MiXCR and lists one record per CDR3 protein. The sample shows 75,000 to 80,000 distinct CDR3 sequences, less than 85% of them seen only once. Input material: distant non-tumor lung tissue. The source is a man in his 70s with non-small cell lung cancer.

This chain links TRBV12-3 or TRBV12-4 with TRBJ1-3, with 8 positions matching TRBD1. The CDR3 length is 18 residues. V lost 7 bases to trimming and J lost 1 base; unmatched junction nucleotides: 15. The DNA of the CDR3 is TGTGCCAGCATTCGTCCCGGGACAGGAAACGGATCTGGAAACACCATATATTTT. This translates into CASIRPGTGNGSGNTIYF.

Points on this clonotype: It may be a read error: a sequence one base away is much more abundant. The chain is built from TRBV7-9 and TRBJ1-1, with a tentative D call TRBD1 (6 bases). This CDR3 has 13 amino acids. Germline lookup yields CDR1 SEHNR and CDR2 FQNEAQ (reference sequence). The CDR3 region has the DNA TGTGCCAACAGCTGGGGACAAGAGACTGAAGCTTTCTTT. Encoded protein: CANSWGQETEAFF.

This sequence joins TRBV7-9 and TRBJ2-5; tentative D call: TRBD1 (6 bases). CDR1 SEHNR and CDR2 FQNEAQ come from the germline V gene (reference sequence). This CDR3 has 15 residues. V lost 0 bases, J lost 14 bases, and 22 bases lay in between. The CDR3 protein is CASSLAWAQGENHYF. The CDR3 DNA reads as TGTGCCAGCAGCTTAGCATGGGCACAGGGCGAGAACCATTACTTC.

A note on this clonotype: A junction boundary mismatches the germline segment, possibly from a read error. The rearrangement joins TRBV6-4 to TRBJ2-2, with 7 bases lining up with TRBD2. The germline gives CDR1 MRHNA, CDR2 SNTAGT. The CDR3 is 14 residues long. The CDR3, as DNA: TGTGCCAGCAGTGAAGGCGGGGGAACCGGGGAGCTGCTTTTT. Its protein product is CASSEGGGTGELLF.

The chain recombines TRBV7-8 with TRBJ2-3, with D possibly matching TRBD1 (5 bases). Germline CDR1 SGHVS, CDR2 FQNEAQ. This CDR3 is built from 17 residues. Trimming cost V 1 base and J 0 bases, with 14 bases left between them. The DNA of the CDR3 is TGTGCCAGCAGCTTAGTAGACAAGGGGCATAGCACAGATACGCAGTATTTT. Protein: CASSLVDKGHSTDTQYF.

In the case of this clonotype: It may be a read error: a sequence one base away is much more abundant. The chain has TRBV12-3 or TRBV12-4 and TRBJ2-7; the match to TRBD1 covers 8 bases. The CDR3 length is 15 residues. As DNA, the CDR3 is TGTGCCAGAAGTTTACATGGCCGACAGGGGTACGAGCAGTACTTC. Protein product: CARSLHGRQGYEQYF.

This rearrangement joins TRBV11-2 to TRBJ1-2; no clear D gene. The CDR3 has 13 residues. V lost 0 bases and J lost 7, with 9 bases in between. Germline CDR1 and CDR2: SGHAT and FQNNGV. The CDR3 loop reads CASSLDSMGGYTF. CDR3 sequence (DNA): TGTGCCAGCAGCTTAGATAGCATGGGTGGCTACACCTTC.

Worth noting for this clonotype: Relative to the germline gene, one junction end is altered; a read error may explain this. The chain joins TRBV4-1 to TRBJ2-7; TRBD1 might be the D (6 bases). Germline CDR1 reads MGHRA; CDR2 reads YSYEKL. The CDR3 extends over 14 amino acids. The CDR3 protein is CTSSRVGGSEVQYF. The CDR3 nucleotides are TGCACCAGCAGCCGAGTAGGGGGTTCTGAAGTGCAGTACTTC.

CDR3 DNA: TGTGCCAGTAGGCCGTCTGATAACTATGGCTACACCTTC. Translated: CASRPSDNYGYTF. The genes are TRBV12-3 or TRBV12-4 and TRBJ1-2, with D hard to call. Trimming left V 9 bases short and J 1 base short, with 12 bases between. The CDR3 is 13 amino acids.

V gene TRBV10-3 combines with J gene TRBJ2-4; either TRBD1 or TRBD2 may fit D (6 bases each). Trimming pared 2 bases from V and 3 bases from J, leaving 11 bases between. CDR3 size: 15 residues. CDR1 and CDR2 (germline): ENHRY, SYGVKD. The CDR3 DNA is TGTGCCATCAGTGAGAGGGGGGCAATCAAAAACATTCAGTACTTC. Translated: CAISERGAIKNIQYF.

With regard to this clonotype: At one boundary the junction diverges from the germline segment, which might be a read error. V gene TRBV6-2 or TRBV6-3 combines with J gene TRBJ1-5; tentative D call: TRBD1 (6 bases). Germline values: CDR1 MNHEY, CDR2 SVGEGT. The CDR3 consists of 14 residues. Here the CDR3 reads CASGRTGAGQPQHF. The CDR3 region has the DNA TGTGCCAGCGGCAGGACGGGGGCGGGGCAGCCTCAGCATTTT.

In the case of this clonotype: One end of the junction varies from germline; a read error may be responsible. This chain joins TRBV6-2 or TRBV6-3 and TRBJ2-1; 8 bases align to TRBD2. The germline gives CDR1 MNHEY, CDR2 SVGEGT. This CDR3 has 14 residues. The CDR3 loop reads CASSAGVSYNEQFF. CDR3 in DNA: TGTGCCAGCTCAGCGGGAGTGTCCTACAATGAGCAGTTCTTT.

As for this clonotype: The CDR3 does not close with the conserved phenylalanine or tryptophan, likely indicating a read error. No DNA is shown, since the ends of the CDR3 on it are uncertain; the CDR3 is the one TCRdb lists. The chain recombines TRBV4-1 with TRBJ2-5; the DNA was not used to check the table's D call, TRBD2. Termini included, the CDR3 measures 17 amino acids. Germline V gene sequence: CDR1 MGHRA, CDR2 YSYEKL. CDR3 protein: CANSQAGGGVGGETQYL.

This clonotype was seen more than once but under ten times. The chain joins TRBV28 to TRBJ1-1, with 9 bases fitting TRBD1. The CDR3 is made up of 15 amino acids. CDR1 and CDR2 from the germline V gene are MDHEN and SYDVKM. V trimming: 6 bases; J trimming: 3 bases; junction bases outside the gene matches: 8. For the CDR3, the DNA is TGTGCCAGCAGGGGAACCGGGACAGGGCACACTGAAGCTTTCTTT. As protein: CASRGTGTGHTEAFF.

The sample holds one count of this clonotype. The chain uses TRBV10-3 and TRBJ2-1; either TRBD1 or TRBD2 may fit D (6 bases each). Germline loops: CDR1 ENHRY, CDR2 SYGVKD. The CDR3 has 14 residues. V lost 2 bases and J lost 8, with 13 bases in between. The CDR3 region has the DNA TGTGCCATCAGTGAGCCGGGGGCTGTCTATGAGCAGTTCTTC. It translates to CAISEPGAVYEQFF.

This clonotype is classed as medium-sized. The genes are TRBV11-3 and TRBJ2-6, with 10 bases matching TRBD1. CDR1 SGHNT and CDR2 YENEEA come from the germline V gene. The CDR3 totals 17 residues. V gave up 8 bases and J gave up 1 base; unmatched junction bases: 8. The CDR3 sequence is CASDEGQGKSGANVLTF. The CDR3 coding sequence is TGTGCCAGCGATGAGGGACAGGGGAAGTCTGGGGCCAACGTCCTGACTTTC.

This chain links TRBV30 with TRBJ1-5; no definite D call. The J call may be incorrect, as the DNA end agrees better with TRBJ2-3. This CDR3 has 10 residues. Germline CDR1 and CDR2: GTSNPN and SVGIG (reference sequence). The CDR3 nucleotides read TGTGCCTGGAGGGATCAGCCCCAGTATTTT. This translates into CAWRDQPQYF.

Of note for this clonotype: An end of the junction does not agree with germline; a read error may underlie this. The chain uses TRBV10-3 and TRBJ2-3; D not certain. This CDR3 spans 16 amino acids. Germline V gene sequence: CDR1 ENHRY, CDR2 SYGVKD. The CDR3 region has the DNA TGTGCCATCAGTCTCTGGCGCGATCGATACATAGATACGCAATATTTT. Its protein is CAISLWRDRYIDTQYF.